This TCR beta chain was recovered during a study of cytomegalovirus exposure and HLA in healthy donors. The length of the CDR3 is 16 residues. V was trimmed by 3 bases and J by 0 bases, leaving 12 bases between them. Germline V gene data show CDR1 as PRHDT and CDR2 as FYEKMQ (reference sequence). Using immunoSEQ multiplex PCR, the repertoire was profiled, and TCRdb retains in-frame clones only, with some absent. The sample holds roughly 86,000 clones, almost 97% seen once. This TCR derives from a man between 18 and 35 years old in good health and CMV-seropositive. The material sequenced was PBMCs. The chain combines TRBV13 with TRBJ2-1; D unclear. This CDR3 reads CASSFGDASSYNEQFF. The CDR3 DNA sequence: TGTGCCAGCAGCTTTGGAGACGCAAGCTCCTACAATGAGCAGTTCTTC.